The subject of this entry is one TCR beta chain. The sample comes from a study of blood T cell repertoires in COVID-19. Sequencing was performed with immunoSEQ multiplex PCR; in TCRdb, only in-frame clones are kept and a portion is missing. This table has about 64,000 clones, around 90% appearing once. V lost 3 bases, J lost 5 bases, and 2 bases stayed unmatched. The CDR3 runs to 13 residues. Germline assignment: CDR1 SGHTA and CDR2 FQGNSA. This chain uses TRBV7-2 with TRBJ1-1, with 8 nucleotides matching TRBD1. Sequenced sample: peripheral blood. The source is a human donor in a cohort sampled during active COVID-19. The CDR3, as DNA: TGTGCCAGCAGCTTGACAGGGGTTACTGAAGCTTTCTTT. Protein sequence: CASSLTGVTEAFF.